The 10 T cell receptor beta chains reported below all come from one sample, sequenced in a study of T-cell reconstitution after alpha-beta-depleted transplantation in children. Library preparation (for TCRbeta) was performed with unique molecular identifiers. TCRdb reprocessed the PCR reads via MiXCR and lists one record per CDR3 protein. The sample has around 450,000 distinct CDR3 sequences, about 10% seen once. Specimen: PBMCs, collected before TCRalphabeta/CD19-depleted stem cell transplant. The receptors were sampled from a child aged 2 to 10 with inherited bone marrow failure, due to receive a stem cell transplant.

The sample holds a few counts of this clonotype. The V gene is TRBV7-2, the J gene TRBJ2-7; D is unclear. This CDR3 has 13 residues. In germline, CDR1 is SGHTA, CDR2 FQGNSA. V lost 2 bases and J 2 bases, leaving 7 bases between the germline ends. CDR3: CASSLIAAYEQYF. CDR3 DNA: TGTGCCAGCAGCTTAATAGCCGCCTACGAGCAGTACTTC.

V and J are TRBV7-8 and TRBJ1-3; D unresolved. The CDR3 length is 17 residues. Germline V gene data show CDR1 as SGHVS and CDR2 as FQNEAQ. V was pared by 1 base and J by 0 bases, with 13 bases between. The CDR3 region is CASSLVSLAGSGNTIYF. The CDR3 DNA is TGTGCCAGCAGCTTAGTATCCCTGGCAGGCTCTGGAAACACCATATATTTT. The whole variable domain, filled in from reference TRBV7-8 and TRBJ1-3, reads GAGVSQSPRYKVAKRGQDVALRCDPISGHVSLFWYQQALGQGPEFLTYFQNEAQLDKSGLPSDRFFAERPEGSVSTLKIQRTQQEDSAVYLCASSLVSLAGSGNTIYFGEGSWLTVV.

This clonotype has a count of ten or more. This sequence joins TRBV29-1 and TRBJ2-7, with 9 bases identical to TRBD2. Germline-derived CDR1 and CDR2 are SQVTM and ANQGSEA. This CDR3 comprises 13 residues. V shed 3 bases, J shed 7 bases, and the junction held 7 bases outside the gene matches. CDR3 nucleotides: TGCAGCGTTGACGGCAACCTAGCGGGAGAGCAGTACTTC. Translation gives CSVDGNLAGEQYF.

There are many counts of this clonotype. This chain joins TRBV25-1 and TRBJ2-3, with D hard to call. This CDR3 region has 13 residues. CDR1 is MGHDK and CDR2 is SYGVNS in the germline V gene. V lost 3 bases and J 0 bases, leaving 4 bases between the germline ends. The DNA of the CDR3 is TGTGCCAGCAGTGACCCTAGCACAGATACGCAGTATTTT. Protein sequence: CASSDPSTDTQYF.

A few counts support this clonotype. This chain joins TRBV20-1 and TRBJ1-5; TRBD1 is a possible D gene (5 bases). In germline, CDR1 is DFQATT, CDR2 SNEGSKA (reference sequence). Trimming pared 4 bases from V and 0 bases from J, leaving 19 bases between. The CDR3 runs to 17 residues. The CDR3 coding sequence is TGCAGTGCTATCCTTCCCGGGACTCGTTATAGCAATCAGCCCCAGCATTTT. Its translation is CSAILPGTRYSNQPQHF.

This clonotype has at least ten counts. The chain joins TRBV4-1 to TRBJ1-1; D call uncertain. The germline CDR1 and CDR2 sequences are MGHRA and YSYEKL. V was cut by 0 bases and J by 8 bases, with 7 bases left in between. The CDR3 totals 12 residues. CDR3: CASSQDRREAFF. The DNA for the CDR3 is TGCGCCAGCAGCCAAGATCGAAGGGAAGCTTTCTTT.

This clonotype was detected ten times or more. V and J are TRBV12-3 or TRBV12-4 and TRBJ2-1, with TRBD2 matching over 10 bases. This CDR3 is built from 16 residues. V shed 7 bases and J 9 bases; nucleotides not matched to a gene: 15. In nucleotides, the CDR3 is TGTGCCAGCACCTCGACCGGGCCGGGACTAGCGATTGAGCAGTTCTTC. Residues: CASTSTGPGLAIEQFF.

There are many counts of this clonotype. The chain links TRBV27 to TRBJ2-7; a weak D match, TRBD2 (5 bases). V was shortened by 5 bases and J by 2 bases, with 10 bases between the two germline ends. Germline V lookup: CDR1 MNHEY, CDR2 SMNVEV (reference sequence). The CDR3 is 13 amino acids. The CDR3 protein is CASSRTGPYEQYF. CDR3 in DNA: TGTGCCAGCAGTCGGACTGGACCCTACGAGCAGTACTTC.

The table lists this clonotype with many counts. The V and J genes are TRBV7-2 and TRBJ2-7; TRBD2 agrees at 10 bases. The V gene end was trimmed by 0 bases and the J gene end by 2 bases; junction bases not matched to a gene: 1. This CDR3 comprises 15 residues. Germline-derived CDR1 and CDR2 are SGHTA and FQGNSA. The CDR3 nucleotides are TGTGCCAGCAGCTTAGCAGCGGGAGGGCCCTACGAGCAGTACTTC. Residues: CASSLAAGGPYEQYF. Full variable domain (rest looked up from reference TRBV7-2 and TRBJ2-7): GAGVSQSPSNKVTEKGKDVELRCDPISGHTALYWYRQSLGQGLEFLIYFQGNSAPDKSGLPSDRFSAERTGGSVSTLTIQRTQQEDSAVYLCASSLAAGGPYEQYFGPGTRLTVT.

This clonotype occurred many times. The chain combines TRBV12-3 or TRBV12-4 with TRBJ2-5; D uncertain. CDR3 length equals 13 residues. V shed 5 bases and J shed 1 base, with 8 bases lying between them. CDR3 sequence (DNA): TGTGCCAGCAGTCGGACGTTCCAAGAGACCCAGTACTTC. Amino acid sequence: CASSRTFQETQYF.